This TCR beta chain comes out of a study of graft-versus-host responses after intestinal transplantation. Study summary: Isolated intestinal, liver-intestinal, or multivisceral transplants had been given to the recipients. After anti-thymocyte globulin induction, recipients took tacrolimus and steroids for 3 to 4 years. Findings and caveats of the study: Elevated graft-versus-host to host-versus-graft clonal ratios in allografts were recorded for patients with graft-donor T cell macrochimerism.

Sequencing used immunoSEQ multiplex PCR; TCRdb keeps in-frame clones, though not all of them. This table has approximately 15,000 clones, about a third appearing once. The CDR3 contains 16 residues. The V segment lost 4 bases and the J segment 0 bases; nucleotides outside the gene matches: 9. The V gene's germline CDR1 is SGDLS and CDR2 YYNGEE. The plating included 200,000 irradiated, violet-dye-labeled stimulator cells together with 200,000 CFSE-labeled responder cells. The clonotype originates from a human patient who received an intestinal transplant. The chain is built from TRBV9 and TRBJ1-1; 7 bases agree with TRBD1. The specimen was alloreactive CD8+ T cells from a mixed lymphocyte reaction culture, collected before intestinal transplant. Described subset: CFSE-low proliferating T cells sorted from approximately 6-day pre-transplant mixed lymphocyte reaction (GvH or HvG direction). CDR3 amino acids: CASSPGVQGVNTEAFF. As DNA, the CDR3 is TGTGCCAGCAGCCCCGGGGTGCAGGGGGTGAACACTGAAGCTTTCTTT.